This T cell receptor (beta chain) was obtained from a study of monozygotic twins with inflammatory bowel disease. TCRdb re-called the 5' RACE reads; one entry per CDR3 protein, DNA not given. This table lists some 440,000 distinct CDR3 sequences. The CDR3 consists of 14 residues. The V gene's germline CDR1 is SGHVS and CDR2 FQNEAQ. The clonotype originates from a human donor with ulcerative colitis or Crohn's disease, or a healthy co-twin of an affected twin (not recorded which). The material sequenced was blood. The chain uses TRBV7-8 and TRBJ1-6. This chain's CDR3 is CASSLLLTNSPLHF.